This T cell receptor beta chain stems from a study of Graves' ophthalmopathy and Graves' hyperthyroidism (dated by TCRdb to 2016 to 2018). With regard to the full study: Peripheral blood samples were taken at the time of initial diagnosis, before any treatment was given. The study used signatures of the TCR beta repertoire to tell Graves' ophthalmopathy apart from Graves' hyperthyroidism and to predict which patients would progress to ophthalmopathy. In total, 135 blood samples were TCR-sequenced: fewer than 50 ophthalmopathy, over 70 hyperthyroidism and roughly 17 hyperthyroidism-to-ophthalmopathy patients. To explore V-J signatures that separate ophthalmopathy from hyperthyroidism, a discovery set of 95 to 100 patients was enrolled, consisting of about 41 with ophthalmopathy and some 56 with stable hyperthyroidism. An independent validation cohort comprised 18 to 20 hyperthyroidism patients and 17 patients who later progressed from hyperthyroidism to ophthalmopathy. In about 6 hyperthyroidism patients, the T-cell repertoire of thyroid tissue was compared with the T-cell repertoire of blood. Following sample collection, hyperthyroidism patients were given methimazole at a starting dose of 30 mg daily, and ophthalmopathy patients were given high-dose intravenous methylprednisolone.

Patients with ophthalmopathy had moderately to severely active disease, with a Clinical Activity Score of 3 or more, a NOSPECS grade of 4 or more, and a disease duration of less than 3 months. Anyone with other autoimmune diseases, uncontrolled infections, pregnancy or lactation was excluded from the study. Diagnosis relied on clinical symptoms, serum thyroxine, TRAb, thyroid ultrasound and orbital computed tomography. PBMCs were isolated from approximately 10 ml of fresh peripheral blood by Ficoll-Paque density gradient centrifugation. Trizol reagent was used to extract the total RNA, and its quality was then checked on an Agilent 2100 Bioanalyzer. This clonotype has only a few counts. Its antigen is still unknown. Qualities for individual bases were not recorded, and no much larger clone is one base off. Study-wide conclusions, independent of this receptor: No statistical method was used to set the sample size in advance, and the investigators knew which group each participant was assigned to. Most of the expanded thyroid clonotypes with a frequency above 0.001 were also detected in blood, and it was suggested that the thyroid immune response may be reflected by blood repertoires. In validation, the model predicted ophthalmopathy progression with less than 71% sensitivity and around 72% specificity; some 13 predicted patients were CT-confirmed with GO in a median of approximately six months. The 13-signature model separated ophthalmopathy from stable hyperthyroidism with roughly 90% sensitivity and just under 84% specificity in cross-validation, and 80%/75% in the test set.

The junction shows trimming of 5 bases on V and 2 bases on J, and the gene matches do not reach 5 bases of it. CDR1 and CDR2, looked up from the germline V gene (reference sequence), are SEHNR and FQNEAQ. The CDR3, cysteine through phenylalanine, is 15 amino acids long. Only the CDR3 part of the read is kept: 45 bases, read in frame from the first base. For repertoire sequencing, TCR beta CDR3 regions were amplified from RNA transcripts. HTBI primers and the Qiagen OneStep RT-PCR kit were used in a first-round RT-PCR, which was followed by a second-round multiplex PCR, size selection and purification. Libraries were sequenced on an Illumina HiSeq2000 using paired-end 100 bp reads. The original methods were these. SOAPnuke was used for read processing, and reads with adapters, uncalled bases, a mean Phred below 15, or no exact constant-primer or identifier match were discarded. High-quality paired reads were merged with COPE v1.2.5. Clonotypes were defined as unique nucleotide sequences and were aligned to IMGT TRB V, D and J references using MiTCR v1.1. Analysis was restricted to V-J combinations with a frequency above 0.0001, which covered 98% to 99.2% of repertoires. For each V-J combination, a TCR clonal expansion and chaos score was defined as the ratio of F50 clonal expansion to chaos observed in the TCRdist matrix. Welch's t-statistics and random forest were used to reduce the features to some 13 V-J combinations, which were then used as input to a naive Bayes classifier. The Morisita-Horn index was used to measure how similar the thyroid and blood repertoires were. TCRdb reprocessing: public reads trimmed at Q25 with fastp, clones called with MiXCR, in-frame beta chains kept. Each record represents a unique CDR3 protein, reported with the most common genes and DNA among its rows. The V and J calls were determined by TCRdb, not by the authors. Present in this sample are about 240,000 distinct CDR3 sequences, 40% to 50% of which were seen just once. Together, the top ten hold approximately 51% of the sample.

The clonotype originates from an adult man with Graves' ophthalmopathy. Rearrangement joined TRBV7-9 to TRBJ1-5; 8 bases in between match TRBD1. The sample was peripheral blood. The DNA sequence is TGTGCCAGCAGCCCGGACAGGGTGGGCAATCAGCCCCAGCATTTT. This yields the protein CASSPDRVGNQPQHF.